The 10 T cell receptor beta chains presented below share a single source sample, sequenced in a study of blood T cell repertoires in COVID-19. Using immunoSEQ multiplex PCR, the repertoire was profiled, and TCRdb retains in-frame clones only, with some absent. The sample includes 150,000 to 200,000 clones, around 85% seen only once; the top ten take about 8.6%. Sequenced: peripheral blood. These receptor sequences come from a man aged 50 to 60 with active or convalescent COVID-19.

This sequence joins TRBV19 and TRBJ1-2, with D possibly TRBD1 on 6 matching bases. This CDR3 has 16 residues. Trimming removed 6 bases at V and 4 bases at J, with 21 bases between. Germline CDR1 and CDR2: LNHDA and SQIVND (reference sequence). In nucleotides, the CDR3 is TGTGCCAGTAGGATTCAGGGGCAGGGCTTTTCCTATGGCTACACCTTC. Protein product: CASRIQGQGFSYGYTF. Looking up the rest from reference TRBV19 and TRBJ1-2 gives the full variable domain: DGGITQSPKYLFRKEGQNVTLSCEQNLNHDAMYWYRQDPGQGLRLIYYSQIVNDFQKGDIAEGYSVSREKKESFPLTVTSAQKNPTAFYLCASRIQGQGFSYGYTFGSGTRLTVV.

The chain links TRBV6-1 to TRBJ2-5, with 8 positions matching TRBD2. The CDR3 totals 16 residues. The junction had 8 bases not matched to a gene; V was cut back by 3 bases and J by 2 bases. The germline gives CDR1 MNHNS, CDR2 SASEGT. The CDR3 spells CASSDLAGRGQETQYF. CDR3 coding DNA: TGTGCCAGCAGTGACTTAGCGGGGCGGGGTCAAGAGACCCAGTACTTC.

The chain has TRBV15 and TRBJ2-3; TRBD2 matches at 9 bases. This CDR3 contains 16 residues. V dropped 3 bases and J dropped 3; count of bases not matched to a gene: 7. Germline V CDR1 and CDR2: LNHNV, YYDKDF (reference sequence). CDR3 loop: CATSSPGGGATDTQYF. DNA of the CDR3: TGTGCCACCAGCAGTCCCGGCGGGGGGGCAACAGATACGCAGTATTTT.

The rearrangement links TRBV7-6 to TRBJ2-1, with 7 positions matching TRBD1. Per the germline V gene, CDR1 is SGHVS and CDR2 is FNYEAQ. V lost 5 bases and J lost 4; bases outside the gene matches: 17. This CDR3 is built from 18 residues. The CDR3 DNA follows: TGTGCCAGCAGCATATCCACGGGGCGGACAGGACCTTACAATGAGCAGTTCTTC. This sequence encodes CASSISTGRTGPYNEQFF. The full variable domain, completed using reference TRBV7-6 and TRBJ2-1, is GAGVSQSPRYKVTKRGQDVALRCDPISGHVSLYWYRQALGQGPEFLTYFNYEAQQDKSGLPNDRFSAERPEGSISTLTIQRTEQRDSAMYRCASSISTGRTGPYNEQFFGPGTRLTVL.

In its sample, this clone was seen once. The chain employs TRBV2 and TRBJ1-4; D unclear. Germline V gene lookup returns CDR1 SNHLY and CDR2 FYNNEI. This CDR3 is 15 amino acids long. The V end was cut by 3 bases, the J end by 4 bases, with 12 bases between. The CDR3, as DNA: TGTGCCAGCAGTGATGGGAGGGAGTATAATGAAAAACTGTTTTTT. Translation gives CASSDGREYNEKLFF.

The CDR3 loop is CASHTGKETQYF. The CDR3 nucleotides are TGTGCCAGCCACACGGGAAAAGAGACCCAGTACTTC. The chain recombines TRBV28 with TRBJ2-5; TRBD2 is a possible D gene (5 bases). The CDR3 spans 12 residues. CDR1 and CDR2 (germline): MDHEN, SYDVKM. V was cut by 8 bases and J by 3 bases, with 10 bases left in between.

This chain connects TRBV11-3 to TRBJ2-1; D might be TRBD2 (6 bases). CDR3 length: 13 amino acids. Trimming took off 4 bases at V and 7 bases at J, with 11 bases between the two ends. Germline-derived CDR1 and CDR2 are SGHNT and YENEEA. The CDR3 region is CASSSRGINEQFF. Here the CDR3 DNA reads TGTGCCAGCAGCTCCCGCGGGATTAATGAGCAGTTCTTC.

The chain employs TRBV5-1 and TRBJ1-1; D gene ambiguous. The CDR3 runs to 13 residues. Germline loops: CDR1 SGHRS, CDR2 YFSETQ. Trimming removed 0 bases at V and 3 bases at J, with 6 bases between. For the CDR3, the DNA is TGCGCCAGCAGCTTGGGCAGTGACACTGAAGCTTTCTTT. Amino acids: CASSLGSDTEAFF.

This chain connects TRBV28 to TRBJ2-2; 7 bases line up with TRBD1. The CDR3 runs to 15 residues. Germline V gene lookup returns CDR1 MDHEN and CDR2 SYDVKM. The J segment lost 4 bases and the V segment lost 6 bases, leaving 8 bases of the junction unmatched. The CDR3 DNA reads TGTGCCAGCAGATTCGACAGGGCCCTCACCGGGGAGCTGTTTTTT. It specifies CASRFDRALTGELFF. Full variable domain (missing parts from reference TRBV28 and TRBJ2-2): DVKVTQSSRYLVKRTGEKVFLECVQDMDHENMFWYRQDPGLGLRLIYFSYDVKMKEKGDIPEGYSVSREKKERFSLILESASTNQTSMYLCASRFDRALTGELFFGEGSRLTVL.

There are many counts of this clone. The chain combines TRBV4-3 with TRBJ2-1; D is unresolved. The CDR3 extends over 17 amino acids. Per germline, CDR1 LGHNA and CDR2 YSLEER. Trimming took off 0 bases at V and 0 bases at J, with 12 bases between the two ends. CDR3 nucleotides: TGCGCCAGCAGCCAAGAGCAACTTGCAAGCTCCTACAATGAGCAGTTCTTC. Encoded protein: CASSQEQLASSYNEQFF.